A single sample gave rise to the 18 T cell receptor beta chains below, sequenced in a study of T-cell memory formation after mild COVID-19. TCRdb itself ran the 5' RACE reads through MiXCR, one entry per CDR3 protein. The sample has 130,000 to 150,000 distinct CDR3 sequences, roughly 6.2% seen once. Sequenced material: PBMCs or a T cell subset sorted from them (not recorded which). Source of these receptors: an adult woman who had mild COVID-19 (a few samples of this study predate the infection). Cell type and time point are not known.

The V call is TRBV5-1, the J call TRBJ2-1; 12 positions agree with TRBD2. CDR1 is SGHRS and CDR2 is YFSETQ in the germline V gene. The CDR3 spans 15 residues. The V gene end was trimmed by 1 base and the J gene end by 6 bases; junction bases not matched to a gene: 2. DNA of the CDR3: TGCGCCAGCAGCTTGACGACTAGCGGGAGCAATGAGCAGTTCTTC. Protein product: CASSLTTSGSNEQFF.

This clonotype was detected only a few times. The chain is built from TRBV12-3 or TRBV12-4 and TRBJ1-2; tentative D call: TRBD1 (5 bases). The CDR3 length is 13 residues. The V end lost 3 bases, the J end lost 6 bases, and 11 bases lay between the germline ends. The CDR3 nucleotides read TGTGCCAGCAGTTTCCCGGGGGGGAATGGCTACACCTTC. Residues: CASSFPGGNGYTF.

This clonotype has a handful of counts. J is TRBJ2-5 and V is TRBV6-2 or TRBV6-3; unclear D gene. Germline V gene data show CDR1 as MNHEY and CDR2 as SVGEGT. V lost 0 bases to trimming and J lost 11 bases, with 10 bases between them. The CDR3 sequence is 12 residues long. CDR3: CASSYSGLQQYF. The CDR3 DNA reads TGTGCCAGCAGTTACTCGGGGTTGCAGCAGTACTTC.

At least ten counts were recorded for this clonotype. The chain joins TRBV6-1 to TRBJ2-1, with TRBD2 identical over 9 bases. Germline CDR1 MNHNS, CDR2 SASEGT. Trimming cost V 4 bases and J 0 bases; bases outside gene matches: 1. The CDR3 contains 15 residues. The CDR3 DNA reads as TGTGCCAGCAGTGGACTAGCGGTCTCCTACAATGAGCAGTTCTTC. Encoded protein: CASSGLAVSYNEQFF.

This clonotype was picked up many times. The chain recombines TRBV20-1 with TRBJ2-1, with TRBD2 matching over 12 bases. Trimming cost V 3 bases and J 2 bases; bases outside gene matches: 8. The CDR3 runs to 17 residues. Per the germline V gene, CDR1 is DFQATT and CDR2 is SNEGSKA (reference sequence). CDR3 bases: TGCAGTGCTAGGACTAGCGGGAGTCCCTTCGCCTACAATGAGCAGTTCTTC. It specifies CSARTSGSPFAYNEQFF.

This clonotype was observed at least ten times. The chain couples TRBV18 to TRBJ1-2; D possibly corresponds to TRBD1 (5 bases). V lost 2 bases, J lost 4 bases, and 11 bases lay in between. CDR1 is KGHSH and CDR2 is LQKENI in the germline V gene. The CDR3 is 14 residues long. CDR3 sequence (DNA): TGTGCCAGCTCACCATCCGGGGGAAGCTATGGCTACACCTTC. Protein product: CASSPSGGSYGYTF.

In its sample, this clonotype was seen many times. The V gene is TRBV5-1, the J gene TRBJ1-3; 7 bases align to TRBD1. CDR1 is SGHRS, CDR2 YFSETQ, per germline. The V segment lost 3 bases and the J segment 2 bases; nucleotides outside the gene matches: 8. There are 16 residues in the CDR3. The CDR3 sequence: CASSSTTGSAGNTIYF. CDR3 sequence (DNA): TGCGCCAGCAGCTCCACGACAGGGTCCGCTGGAAACACCATATATTTT.

This clonotype has more than one count but fewer than ten. The rearrangement joins TRBV29-1 to TRBJ2-5; 10 bases are shared with TRBD2. Germline CDR1 reads SQVTM; CDR2 reads ANQGSEA. The CDR3 covers 15 residues. V trimming: 5 bases; J trimming: 6 bases; junction bases outside the gene matches: 12. CDR3 loop: CSVLSGASGRQTQYF. DNA of the CDR3: TGCAGCGTTCTGTCCGGGGCTAGCGGGAGACAGACCCAGTACTTC.

There are a few counts of this clonotype. The chain combines TRBV4-2 with TRBJ2-7, with 7 nucleotides matching TRBD2. The CDR3 runs to 18 residues. V lost 1 base, J lost 4 bases, and 16 bases stayed unmatched. Germline-derived CDR1 and CDR2 are LGHNA and YNFKEQ. CDR3 DNA sequence: TGTGCCAGCAGCCAAGGGCCCCTAGCGGCTAATGTATATTACGAGCAGTACTTC. It yields the protein CASSQGPLAANVYYEQYF.

Ten or more counts support this clonotype. The chain combines TRBV5-1 with TRBJ2-7, with 9 bases fitting TRBD1. V was clipped by 4 bases and J by 4 bases; unmatched bases: 12. Per the germline V gene, CDR1 is SGHRS and CDR2 is YFSETQ. The CDR3 is 16 amino acids. DNA for the CDR3: TGCGCCAGCAGCGAGGACACGGGACAGGGCGGTTACGAGCAGTACTTC. It codes for CASSEDTGQGGYEQYF.

The chain recombines TRBV23-1 with TRBJ2-3, with TRBD1 matching over 8 bases. TRBV23-1 is sorted into the ORF group, with uncertain function. The ends lost 3 bases at V and 4 bases at J; junction bases unmatched: 0. This CDR3 region has 13 residues. The CDR3 is CASSQDRADTQYF. Written as DNA, the CDR3 is TGCGCCAGCAGTCAGGACAGGGCAGATACGCAGTATTTT.

The chain recombines TRBV30 with TRBJ2-7; possibly TRBD1 for D (6 bases). Germline CDR1 GTSNPN, CDR2 SVGIG (reference sequence). This CDR3 contains 15 residues. Trimming took off 8 bases at V and 2 bases at J, with 22 bases between the two ends. The CDR3 sequence: CAGGVRGRKTYEQYF. Here the CDR3 DNA reads TGTGCCGGGGGCGTTCGGGGCCGAAAAACCTACGAGCAGTACTTC.

This chain joins TRBV12-3 or TRBV12-4 and TRBJ1-4, with 9 bases that match TRBD1. This CDR3 has 13 amino acids. J lost 8 bases, V lost 8 bases, and 6 bases had no gene match. CDR3 DNA: TGTGCCAGCTCACAGGGGGCAGGAGAAAAACTGTTTTTT. This encodes CASSQGAGEKLFF.

This clonotype was counted only a few times. The J gene is TRBJ1-1, the V gene TRBV18; the D gene is possibly TRBD1 (6 bases). Germline assignment: CDR1 KGHSH and CDR2 LQKENI. Trimming left V 3 bases short and J 10 bases short, with 15 bases between. This CDR3 is 13 amino acids long. CDR3 region: CASSPDGGRVAFF. The DNA for the CDR3 is TGTGCCAGCTCACCCGATGGGGGCCGGGTAGCTTTCTTT.

A few counts support this clonotype. The genes are TRBV6-2 or TRBV6-3 and TRBJ2-7; D remains unclear. The CDR3 contains 12 residues. The V gene's germline CDR1 is MNHEY and CDR2 SVGEGT. Trimming shortened V by 7 bases and J by 2 bases, and 9 bases separated the two germline ends. The CDR3 reads CASKDPTYEQYF. Here the CDR3 DNA reads TGTGCCAGCAAGGACCCGACCTACGAGCAGTACTTC.

V is TRBV18 and J is TRBJ2-7; weak D call: TRBD2 (5 bases). The germline V gene encodes CDR1 KGHSH and CDR2 LQKENI. Trimming stripped 0 bases from V and 6 bases from J, with 12 bases between. The CDR3 is 14 amino acids. The CDR3, as DNA: TGTGCCAGCTCACCACCGCTAGAACTAGTCGAGCAGTACTTC. Amino acids: CASSPPLELVEQYF.

This clonotype was observed a few times. The V gene is TRBV2, the J gene TRBJ2-1; TRBD2 matches at 7 bases. CDR1 SNHLY and CDR2 FYNNEI come from the germline V gene. This CDR3 is built from 12 residues. The junction had 4 bases not matched to a gene; V was cut back by 4 bases and J by 10 bases. The CDR3 DNA follows: TGTGCCAGCAGTGGGACTAGTTGGGAGCAGTTCTTC. It is translated as CASSGTSWEQFF.

The V call is TRBV3-1, the J call TRBJ2-7; 8 positions agree with TRBD1. Germline CDR1 is LGHDT and CDR2 is YNNKEL (reference sequence). The CDR3 sequence is 15 residues long. Trimming cost V 2 bases and J 0 bases; bases outside gene matches: 3. The CDR3 nucleotides read TGTGCCAGCAGCCAAATGGACAGGGTCTCCTACGAGCAGTACTTC. This sequence encodes CASSQMDRVSYEQYF.